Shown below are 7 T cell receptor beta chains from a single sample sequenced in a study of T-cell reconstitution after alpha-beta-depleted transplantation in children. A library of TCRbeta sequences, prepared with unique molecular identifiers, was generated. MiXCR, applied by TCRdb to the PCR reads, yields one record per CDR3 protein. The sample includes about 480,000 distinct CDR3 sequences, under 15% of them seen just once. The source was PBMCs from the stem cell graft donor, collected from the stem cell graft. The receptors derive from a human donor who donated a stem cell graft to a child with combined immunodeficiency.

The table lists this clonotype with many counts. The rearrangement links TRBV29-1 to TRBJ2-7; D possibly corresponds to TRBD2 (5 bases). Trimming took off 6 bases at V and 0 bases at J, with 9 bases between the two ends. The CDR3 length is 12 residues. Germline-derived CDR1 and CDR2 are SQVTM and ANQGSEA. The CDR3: CSVREDSYEQYF. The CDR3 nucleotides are TGCAGCGTGAGGGAAGACTCCTACGAGCAGTACTTC.

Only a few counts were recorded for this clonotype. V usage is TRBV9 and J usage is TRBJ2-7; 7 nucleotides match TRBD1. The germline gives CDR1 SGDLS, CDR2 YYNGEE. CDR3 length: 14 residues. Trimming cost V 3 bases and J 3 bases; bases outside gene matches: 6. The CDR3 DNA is TGTGCCAGCAGCGCTCGACAGGGCGGCTACGAGCAGTACTTC. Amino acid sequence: CASSARQGGYEQYF.

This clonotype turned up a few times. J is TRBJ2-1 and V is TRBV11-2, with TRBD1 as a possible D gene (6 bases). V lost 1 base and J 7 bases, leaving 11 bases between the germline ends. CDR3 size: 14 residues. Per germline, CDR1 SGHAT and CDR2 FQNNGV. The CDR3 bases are TGTGCCAGCAGCTTAGCGGCAGGGGAGAATGAGCAGTTCTTC. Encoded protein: CASSLAAGENEQFF.

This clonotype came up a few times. The CDR3 nucleotides read TGTGCCAGCTTCCTAGCGGGGATTTACAATGAGCAGTTCTTC. Its translation: CASFLAGIYNEQFF. The chain uses TRBV18 and TRBJ2-1; 9 nucleotides match TRBD2. The CDR3 is 14 residues long. Germline V gene sequence: CDR1 KGHSH, CDR2 LQKENI. The V segment lost 7 bases and the J segment 4 bases; nucleotides outside the gene matches: 5.

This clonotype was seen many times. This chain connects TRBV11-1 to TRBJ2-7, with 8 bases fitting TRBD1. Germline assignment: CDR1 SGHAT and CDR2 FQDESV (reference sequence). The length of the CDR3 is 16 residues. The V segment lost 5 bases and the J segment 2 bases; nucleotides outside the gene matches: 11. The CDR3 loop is CASSLDRGSSPYEQYF. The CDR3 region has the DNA TGTGCCAGCAGCCTCGACAGGGGCTCCTCCCCCTACGAGCAGTACTTC.

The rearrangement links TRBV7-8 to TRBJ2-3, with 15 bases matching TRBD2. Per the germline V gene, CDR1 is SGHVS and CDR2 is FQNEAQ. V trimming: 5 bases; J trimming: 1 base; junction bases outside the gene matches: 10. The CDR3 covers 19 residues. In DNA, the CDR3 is TGTGCCAGCAGCCTTCCCGGACTAGCGGGAGGGCCCCGCACAGATACGCAGTATTTT. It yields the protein CASSLPGLAGGPRTDTQYF. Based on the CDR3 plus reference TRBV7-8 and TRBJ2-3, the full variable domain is GAGVSQSPRYKVAKRGQDVALRCDPISGHVSLFWYQQALGQGPEFLTYFQNEAQLDKSGLPSDRFFAERPEGSVSTLKIQRTQQEDSAVYLCASSLPGLAGGPRTDTQYFGPGTRLTVL.

The CDR3 sequence: CASSFLDRVDYGYTF. CDR3 DNA: TGTGCCAGCAGCTTCCTGGACAGGGTGGACTATGGCTACACCTTC. The chain joins TRBV7-2 to TRBJ1-2; 8 nucleotides line up with TRBD1. Germline CDR1 is SGHTA and CDR2 is FQGNSA. The CDR3 covers 15 residues. V dropped 3 bases and J dropped 3; count of bases not matched to a gene: 6. Using reference TRBV7-2 and TRBJ1-2 for the parts outside the CDR3, the full variable domain is GAGVSQSPSNKVTEKGKDVELRCDPISGHTALYWYRQSLGQGLEFLIYFQGNSAPDKSGLPSDRFSAERTGGSVSTLTIQRTQQEDSAVYLCASSFLDRVDYGYTFGSGTRLTVV.